This TCR beta chain was identified during a study of blood T cell repertoires in COVID-19. Study summary: Samples representing acute and convalescent COVID-19 were sourced from the United States, Italy and Spain.

Data came from immunoSEQ multiplex PCR; TCRdb stores just in-frame clones and leaves some out. The top ten clones hold about 9.1% of a sample with nearly 250,000 clones, about 82% of them seen once. Cohorts were determined from participant-reported clinical history. The CDR3 runs 14 residues. Germline CDR1 is ENHRY and CDR2 is SYGVKD. Deletions cut 3 bases from V and 3 bases from J, with 11 bases between. The clonotype originates from a woman between 50 and 59 years old with acute COVID-19. The V call is TRBV10-3, the J call TRBJ1-1, with D perhaps matching TRBD1 (6 bases). Sequencing was carried out using PBMCs or T cells enriched from blood (not recorded which). The CDR3 nucleotides read TGTGCCATCAGTGACCACCAGGGGCACACTGAAGCTTTCTTT. Translated, it gives CAISDHQGHTEAFF.